These 23 T cell receptor beta chains came from one sample sequenced in a study of vaccination and CD4 T cells after COVID-19. Treatment reported: roughly 11-day PBMC culture with coronavirus spike peptide pools or control peptides (ViraFEST assay). Scientists ran DNA taken from cultured CD4+ T cells through the Oncomine TCR Beta short-read assay for sequencing. MiXCR, run by TCRdb on the PCR reads, gives a single entry per CDR3 protein. Among tens of thousands of distinct CDR3 sequences listed, 40% to 50% were seen once. These TCRs are of unknown antigen specificity. Sequenced sample: CD4+ T cells from blood, cultured in vitro. The receptor set was obtained from a human donor who had recovered from COVID-19.

The rearrangement joins TRBV6-5 to TRBJ1-2; TRBD1 matches at 8 bases. The germline V gene has CDR1 MNHEY and CDR2 SVGAGI. J gave up 5 bases and V 6 bases, and 17 bases lay outside the gene matches. This CDR3 is built from 17 residues. The CDR3 protein is CASSYLLVGTGDYGYTF. As DNA, the CDR3 is TGTGCCAGCAGCTACCTCCTCGTTGGGACAGGTGATTATGGCTACACCTTC.

The chain recombines TRBV11-1 with TRBJ2-7, with D perhaps assigned TRBD1 or TRBD2 (5 bases each). This CDR3 is 14 amino acids long. V shed 0 bases and J shed 7 bases, with 13 bases lying between them. The germline CDR1 and CDR2 sequences are SGHAT and FQDESV (reference sequence). This chain's CDR3 is CASSLAGTQDEQYF. In nucleotides, the CDR3 is TGTGCCAGCAGCTTAGCCGGGACCCAAGATGAGCAGTACTTC. The full variable domain, with the rest looked up from reference TRBV11-1 and TRBJ2-7, is EAEVAQSPRYKITEKSQAVAFWCDPISGHATLYWYRQILGQGPELLVQFQDESVVDDSQLPKDRFSAERLKGVDSTLKIQPAELGDSAMYLCASSLAGTQDEQYFGPGTRLTVT.

V and J are TRBV11-3 and TRBJ2-7; TRBD1 or TRBD2 may be the D gene (5 bases each). Trimming shortened V by 3 bases and J by 1 base, and 10 bases separated the two germline ends. This CDR3 contains 14 residues. Per germline, CDR1 SGHNT and CDR2 YENEEA. CDR3 sequence reads: CASSFSGASYEQYF. CDR3 nucleotide sequence: TGTGCCAGCAGCTTTTCCGGGGCGTCCTACGAGCAGTACTTC.

V and J are TRBV2 and TRBJ1-2; 11 bases align to TRBD1. Germline lookup yields CDR1 SNHLY and CDR2 FYNNEI. This CDR3 region has 14 residues. J gave up 8 bases and V 6 bases, and 8 bases lay outside the gene matches. CDR3 region: CASRGDRGTRGYTF. CDR3 DNA sequence: TGTGCCAGCAGAGGGGACAGGGGGACTCGGGGCTACACCTTC. Complete variable domain (other parts from reference TRBV2 and TRBJ1-2): EPEVTQTPSHQVTQMGQEVILRCVPISNHLYFYWYRQILGQKVEFLVSFYNNEISEKSEIFDDQFSVERPDGSNFTLKIRSTKLEDSAMYFCASRGDRGTRGYTFGSGTRLTVV.

This clonotype was recorded a few times. The chain employs TRBV27 and TRBJ1-3; perhaps TRBD1 as D (5 bases). With 3 bases removed from V and 3 bases from J, the gap between germline ends came to 9 bases. The CDR3 totals 14 residues. Germline-derived CDR1 and CDR2 are MNHEY and SMNVEV (reference sequence). The CDR3 loop is CASSLGGFGNTIYF. The CDR3, as DNA: TGTGCCAGCAGTTTGGGGGGATTTGGAAACACCATATATTTT.

This clonotype has only a few counts. The rearrangement joins TRBV19 to TRBJ2-5, with 8 nucleotides matching TRBD1. Germline-derived CDR1 and CDR2 are LNHDA and SQIVND (reference sequence). V gave up 7 bases and J gave up 7 bases; unmatched junction bases: 8. The CDR3 totals 13 residues. The CDR3 DNA reads TGTGCCAGTACCCTTGGACAGGGTATGACCCAGTACTTC. Translated: CASTLGQGMTQYF.

This clonotype has more than one count but fewer than ten. The chain links TRBV20-1 to TRBJ1-6, with a possible D match to TRBD1 (6 bases). Germline V gives CDR1 DFQATT, CDR2 SNEGSKA (reference sequence). V was cut by 2 bases and J by 5 bases, with 13 bases left in between. The CDR3 runs to 15 residues. In DNA, the CDR3 is TGCAGTGCTAGATGGACAGAGACTAATAATTCACCCCTCCACTTT. This gives the protein CSARWTETNNSPLHF.

This clonotype has just a few counts. The rearrangement links TRBV3-1 to TRBJ2-7; D gene ambiguous. Looked up from germline, CDR1 is LGHDT and CDR2 is YNNKEL (reference sequence). Trimming took 1 base from V and 5 from J, leaving 18 bases between them. There are 16 residues in the CDR3. CDR3 nucleotide sequence: TGTGCCAGCAGCCAAGGTGTACCAGCCCTAGGAAACGAGCAGTACTTC. Amino acid sequence: CASSQGVPALGNEQYF.

This chain links TRBV20-1 with TRBJ2-4, with D perhaps TRBD1 or TRBD2 (5 bases each). The CDR3 is 15 residues long. The V gene's germline CDR1 is DFQATT and CDR2 SNEGSKA (reference sequence). The V end lost 0 bases, the J end lost 9 bases, and 18 bases lay between the germline ends. The CDR3: CSARDRALGTGIQYF. The CDR3 coding sequence is TGCAGTGCTAGAGATAGGGCCTTGGGGACGGGCATTCAGTACTTC.

This chain uses TRBV7-6 with TRBJ1-4; TRBD1 agrees at 11 bases. The ends lost 5 bases at V and 8 bases at J; junction bases unmatched: 4. Per the germline V gene, CDR1 is SGHVS and CDR2 is FNYEAQ. This CDR3 comprises 14 residues. CDR3 DNA sequence: TGTGCCAGCAGCCCGGGACAGGGGGGAGAAAAACTGTTTTTT. Translated: CASSPGQGGEKLFF.

The chain couples TRBV27 to TRBJ2-2, with 7 bases identical to TRBD1. Looked up from germline, CDR1 is MNHEY and CDR2 is SMNVEV (reference sequence). The V gene end was trimmed by 3 bases and the J gene end by 1 base; junction bases not matched to a gene: 2. The CDR3 is 15 residues long. The CDR3 coding sequence is TGTGCCAGCAGTTTTGGGACAGTGAACACCGGGGAGCTGTTTTTT. Translation: CASSFGTVNTGELFF.

This clonotype was seen a single time. The genes are TRBV4-2 and TRBJ1-1; no clear D gene. CDR3 size: 13 residues. V lost 0 bases to trimming and J lost 1 base, with 3 bases between them. Germline assignment: CDR1 LGHNA and CDR2 YNFKEQ. This chain's CDR3 is CASSQEPNTEAFF. The CDR3 DNA is TGTGCCAGCAGCCAAGAGCCGAACACTGAAGCTTTCTTT.

This sequence joins TRBV7-8 and TRBJ1-6, with TRBD1 as a possible D gene (5 bases). This CDR3 has 16 residues. Germline loops: CDR1 SGHVS, CDR2 FQNEAQ. The V end was cut by 7 bases, the J end by 5 bases, with 18 bases between. CDR3: CASKGQPLEDNSPLHF. CDR3 nucleotides: TGTGCCAGCAAGGGGCAGCCGTTAGAAGATAATTCACCCCTCCACTTT.

CDR3 amino acids: CASSQDDPGQGASQYF. The CDR3 bases are TGTGCCAGCAGCCAAGACGATCCGGGACAGGGGGCTTCCCAGTACTTC. The chain couples TRBV3-1 to TRBJ2-5, with 12 bases aligning to TRBD1. The V gene's germline CDR1 is LGHDT and CDR2 YNNKEL (reference sequence). CDR3 size: 16 residues. Trimming took 0 bases from V and 9 from J; bases not matched to a gene: 8.

The chain carries TRBV30 and TRBJ1-6, with D unresolved. Germline lookup yields CDR1 GTSNPN and CDR2 SVGIG (reference sequence). This CDR3 spans 13 amino acids. V was trimmed by 4 bases and J by 11 bases, leaving 15 bases between them. In DNA, the CDR3 is TGTGCCTGGACCCCTGGAAGGTGGGCACCCCTCCACTTT. Translated: CAWTPGRWAPLHF.

This clonotype was counted a few times. This sequence joins TRBV20-1 and TRBJ1-2; TRBD1 is a possible D gene (6 bases). The CDR3 runs to 13 residues. Per the germline V gene, CDR1 is DFQATT and CDR2 is SNEGSKA (reference sequence). Trimming took off 3 bases at V and 2 bases at J, with 10 bases between the two ends. CDR3 in amino acids: CSASGTSNYGYTF. The CDR3 DNA sequence: TGCAGTGCTAGCGGGACATCGAACTATGGCTACACCTTC.

V gene TRBV20-1 combines with J gene TRBJ2-1; D might be TRBD2 (5 bases). The CDR3 has 13 residues. Germline V CDR1 and CDR2: DFQATT, SNEGSKA (reference sequence). Trimming took off 6 bases at V and 10 bases at J, with 19 bases between the two ends. The CDR3 is CSARRTPFREQFF. DNA of the CDR3: TGCAGTGCGAGGCGGACTCCTTTCAGGGAGCAGTTCTTC.

This sequence joins TRBV29-1 and TRBJ2-4, with D possibly being TRBD2 (5 bases). The V end was cut by 4 bases, the J end by 1 base, with 8 bases between. The length of the CDR3 is 13 residues. Germline V gene data show CDR1 as SQVTM and CDR2 as ANQGSEA. CDR3 bases: TGCAGCGTTGCTGAGGGTGCCAAAAACATTCAGTACTTC. Its translation is CSVAEGAKNIQYF. Combining the CDR3 with reference TRBV29-1 and TRBJ2-4 gives the whole variable domain SAVISQKPSRDICQRGTSLTIQCQVDSQVTMMFWYRQQPGQSLTLIATANQGSEATYESGFVIDKFPISRPNLTFSTLTVSNMSPEDSSIYLCSVAEGAKNIQYFGAGTRLSVL.

The rearrangement links TRBV20-1 to TRBJ2-5; tentatively, D is TRBD2 (5 bases). Trimming cost V 0 bases and J 7 bases, with 15 bases left between them. Germline V lookup: CDR1 DFQATT, CDR2 SNEGSKA (reference sequence). The CDR3 is made up of 14 amino acids. The CDR3 loop is CSARDRTPSGTQYF. The CDR3 DNA sequence: TGCAGTGCTAGAGATCGGACCCCCAGCGGGACCCAGTACTTC.

V is TRBV18 and J is TRBJ1-5, with TRBD1 as a possible D gene (6 bases). V shed 4 bases and J shed 2 bases, with 12 bases lying between them. The CDR3 extends over 15 amino acids. CDR1 and CDR2 (germline): KGHSH, LQKENI. This CDR3 is CASSLGGDGNQPQHF. CDR3 sequence (DNA): TGTGCCAGCTCACTAGGGGGGGACGGCAATCAGCCCCAGCATTTT.

This clonotype was counted a few times. The V and J genes are TRBV20-1 and TRBJ2-1; D not certain. V was trimmed by 5 bases and J by 6 bases, leaving 8 bases between them. Per germline, CDR1 DFQATT and CDR2 SNEGSKA (reference sequence). The CDR3 sequence is 11 residues long. The CDR3 region has the DNA TGCAGTGCTTACACTGGCAATGAGCAGTTCTTC. Encoded protein: CSAYTGNEQFF.

The rearrangement joins TRBV27 to TRBJ1-5; 7 bases are shared with TRBD1. This CDR3 region has 15 residues. V gave up 5 bases and J gave up 5 bases; unmatched junction bases: 9. The germline CDR1 and CDR2 sequences are MNHEY and SMNVEV (reference sequence). DNA of the CDR3: TGTGCCAGCAGTCATGACAGGGATACTTATCAGCCCCAGCATTTT. Translation: CASSHDRDTYQPQHF.

The CDR3 protein is CAWSPLGREGISPLHF. The CDR3 DNA reads TGTGCCTGGAGTCCCCTGGGCAGGGAAGGTATTTCACCCCTCCACTTT. This chain uses TRBV30 with TRBJ1-6, with D possibly being TRBD1 (5 bases). Trimming cost V 2 bases and J 9 bases, with 20 bases left between them. The CDR3 has 16 amino acids. CDR1 GTSNPN and CDR2 SVGIG come from the germline V gene (reference sequence).